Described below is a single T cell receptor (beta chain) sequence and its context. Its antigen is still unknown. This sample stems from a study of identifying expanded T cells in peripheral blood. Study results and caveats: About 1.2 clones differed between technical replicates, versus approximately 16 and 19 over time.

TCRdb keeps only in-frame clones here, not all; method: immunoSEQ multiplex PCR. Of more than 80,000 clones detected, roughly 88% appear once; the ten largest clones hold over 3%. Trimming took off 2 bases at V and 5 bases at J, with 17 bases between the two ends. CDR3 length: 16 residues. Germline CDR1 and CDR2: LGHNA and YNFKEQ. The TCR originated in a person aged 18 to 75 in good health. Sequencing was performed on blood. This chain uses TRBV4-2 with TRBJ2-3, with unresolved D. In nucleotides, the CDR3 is TGTGCCAGCAGCCAACTATCCCAAAGCGATGGAGATACGCAGTATTTT. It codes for CASSQLSQSDGDTQYF.